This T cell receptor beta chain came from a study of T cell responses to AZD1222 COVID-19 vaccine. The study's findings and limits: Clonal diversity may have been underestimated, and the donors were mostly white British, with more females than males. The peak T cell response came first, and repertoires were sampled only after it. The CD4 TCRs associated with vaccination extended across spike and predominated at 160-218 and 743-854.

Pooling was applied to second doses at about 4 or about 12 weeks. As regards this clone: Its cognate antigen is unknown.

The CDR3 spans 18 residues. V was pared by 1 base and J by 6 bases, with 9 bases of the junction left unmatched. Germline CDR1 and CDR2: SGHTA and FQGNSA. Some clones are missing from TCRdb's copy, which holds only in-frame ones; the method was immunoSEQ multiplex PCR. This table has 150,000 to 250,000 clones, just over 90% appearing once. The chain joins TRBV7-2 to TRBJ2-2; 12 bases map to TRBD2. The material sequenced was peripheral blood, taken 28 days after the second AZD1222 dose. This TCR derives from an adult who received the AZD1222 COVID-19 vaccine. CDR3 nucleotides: TGTGCCAGCAGCTTAGTGGTGACTAGCGGGAGTGGGGCCGGGGAGCTGTTTTTT. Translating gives CASSLVVTSGSGAGELFF.